The sequence of this T cell receptor beta chain was determined in a study of T cells in Graves' hyperthyroidism and ophthalmopathy. The study, taken as a whole, reports: A median around 6.4 months before onset, the model predicted ophthalmopathy.

Diagnoses used clinical symptoms, serum thyroxine and TRAb, thyroid ultrasound and orbital computed tomography. Using RNA transcripts as the source, TCR beta CDR3 regions were amplified. Primed by the HTBI set, a first-round RT-PCR was run on the TCR CDR3. TCRdb called the multiplex PCR reads again in MiXCR, with one record for every CDR3 protein. The sample lists about 500,000 distinct CDR3 sequences, over 15% seen once, with approximately 20% in the top ten. Trimming shortened V by 6 bases and J by 6 bases, and 15 bases separated the two germline ends. The CDR3 has 13 residues. With regard to this clonotype: Its antigen is still unknown.

The J gene is TRBJ2-7, the V gene TRBV12-3 or TRBV12-4; tentatively, D is TRBD1 (5 bases). Sequenced input: blood. This TCR came from a young woman with Graves' hyperthyroidism. The CDR3 loop reads CASRAEQAGEQYF. The DNA for the CDR3 is TGTGCCAGCAGGGCCGAACAGGCTGGCGAGCAGTACTTC.